This entry lists 27 T cell receptor beta chains sequenced from one sample in a study of blood T cell repertoires in COVID-19. Here immunoSEQ multiplex PCR was the method, and the copy in TCRdb shows in-frame clones only, minus some. Of about half a million clones listed, around 85% are singletons. The sample consisted of peripheral blood. These receptors were collected from a human donor in a cohort sampled during active COVID-19.

This sequence joins TRBV5-1 and TRBJ2-5; D possibly corresponds to TRBD2 (5 bases). The CDR3 has 14 amino acids. Germline CDR1 is SGHRS and CDR2 is YFSETQ. V was pared by 3 bases and J by 4 bases, with 13 bases between. The chain's CDR3 is CASSSKTRVETQYF. The CDR3 region has the DNA TGCGCCAGCAGCTCCAAGACGCGGGTAGAGACCCAGTACTTC.

CDR3 coding DNA: TGTGCCAGCAGCACCTTGGGGCAGTTCTACGAGCAGTACTTC. Amino acids: CASSTLGQFYEQYF. The chain combines TRBV7-9 with TRBJ2-7; TRBD1 is a possible D gene (5 bases). V lost 5 bases to trimming and J lost 3 bases, with 14 bases between them. Germline CDR1 reads SEHNR; CDR2 reads FQNEAQ (reference sequence). The CDR3 length is 14 residues. Filled out from reference TRBV7-9 and TRBJ2-7, the complete variable domain reads DTGVSQNPRHKITKRGQNVTFRCDPISEHNRLYWYRQTLGQGPEFLTYFQNEAQLEKSRLLSDRFSAERPKGSFSTLEIQRTEQGDSAMYLCASSTLGQFYEQYFGPGTRLTVT.

With respect to this clone: The identical CDR3 is also encoded by other nucleotide sequences in the sample. The chain is built from TRBV3-1 (or the pseudogene TRBV3-2) and TRBJ2-5, with a possible D match to TRBD2 (5 bases). This CDR3 has 13 residues. Germline V gene lookup returns CDR1 LGHDT and CDR2 YNNKEL (reference sequence). V was cut by 0 bases and J by 5 bases, with 7 bases left in between. CDR3 residues: CASSQDRGETQYF. CDR3 sequence (DNA): TGTGCCAGCAGCCAAGACAGAGGGGAGACCCAGTACTTC.

V and J are TRBV11-2 and TRBJ2-1, with 7 bases that match TRBD2. Germline CDR1 SGHAT, CDR2 FQNNGV. This CDR3 has 15 amino acids. Trimming took 5 bases from V and 6 from J; bases not matched to a gene: 10. The CDR3 bases are TGTGCCAGCAGCCCTATTGAAGGGAGGGGCAATGAGCAGTTCTTC. This gives the protein CASSPIEGRGNEQFF.

The chain is built from TRBV10-3 and TRBJ1-4; no reliable D call. Between the trimmed V and J ends, which lost 3 bases and 5 bases, there was a span of 4 bases. CDR3 length: 12 residues. Germline V gives CDR1 ENHRY, CDR2 SYGVKD. The CDR3 nucleotides are TGTGCCATCAGTGATCCAAATGAAAAACTGTTTTTT. Protein sequence: CAISDPNEKLFF.

This clone was counted only a few times. This chain connects TRBV10-1 to TRBJ1-2; maybe TRBD1 (5 bases). The V gene lost 4 bases and the J gene lost 0 bases, with 15 bases spanning the gap. CDR1 and CDR2 from the germline V gene are WNHNN and SYGVQD (reference sequence). The CDR3 is 16 amino acids. DNA of the CDR3: TGCGCCAGCAGTGCAAGGGGTATGTACACTAACTATGGCTACACCTTC. This codes for CASSARGMYTNYGYTF.

V is TRBV5-6 and J is TRBJ2-7; 8 positions agree with TRBD2. This CDR3 is 15 amino acids long. The germline V gene encodes CDR1 SGHDT and CDR2 YYEEEE. The V and J ends lost 4 bases and 5 bases, in that order; junction bases with no gene match: 11. Here the CDR3 reads CASSVNAAGGHEQYF. CDR3 DNA sequence: TGTGCCAGCAGCGTAAATGCTGCGGGAGGCCACGAGCAGTACTTC.

J is TRBJ2-7 and V is TRBV28, with no clear D. Germline V lookup: CDR1 MDHEN, CDR2 SYDVKM. This CDR3 is built from 14 residues. Trimming pared 3 bases from V and 1 base from J, leaving 10 bases between. CDR3 sequence: CASSLVLRSYEQYF. The CDR3 DNA follows: TGTGCCAGCAGTTTGGTCCTCCGGTCCTACGAGCAGTACTTC.

The chain combines TRBV7-2 with TRBJ1-1; the match to TRBD1 covers 8 bases. J gave up 4 bases and V 2 bases, and 3 bases lay outside the gene matches. The CDR3 extends over 14 amino acids. CDR1 and CDR2 from the germline V gene are SGHTA and FQGNSA. The CDR3, as DNA: TGTGCCAGCAGCTTACACGACAGGGGCACTGAAGCTTTCTTT. Translation: CASSLHDRGTEAFF. Full variable domain (missing parts from reference TRBV7-2 and TRBJ1-1): GAGVSQSPSNKVTEKGKDVELRCDPISGHTALYWYRQSLGQGLEFLIYFQGNSAPDKSGLPSDRFSAERTGGSVSTLTIQRTQQEDSAVYLCASSLHDRGTEAFFGQGTRLTVV.

The chain combines TRBV7-9 with TRBJ2-2; 9 nucleotides agree with TRBD2. The CDR3 spans 15 residues. The V gene end was trimmed by 7 bases and the J gene end by 5 bases; junction bases not matched to a gene: 8. Germline V gene lookup returns CDR1 SEHNR and CDR2 FQNEAQ (reference sequence). The CDR3 region has the DNA TGTGCCAGCACCCGGGGCGCGGGAGGGACCGGGGAGCTGTTTTTT. It yields the protein CASTRGAGGTGELFF.

The V call is TRBV19, the J call TRBJ1-3, with 9 positions matching TRBD1. After removal of 6 bases from V and 7 bases from J, the junction contained 7 bases not matched to a gene. The CDR3 is 14 amino acids. Germline CDR1 and CDR2: LNHDA and SQIVND (reference sequence). The CDR3 DNA is TGTGCCAGTAGCCCACAGGGGGCGATGAACACCATATATTTT. Encoded protein: CASSPQGAMNTIYF.

The chain combines TRBV19 with TRBJ2-3; the match to TRBD1 covers 8 bases. There are 18 residues in the CDR3. CDR1 is LNHDA, CDR2 SQIVND, per germline (reference sequence). Unmatched junction bases numbered 12, after V lost 2 bases and J lost 2 bases. The CDR3 here is CASSIKAPDRASTDTQYF. The CDR3, as DNA: TGTGCCAGTAGTATAAAGGCCCCGGACAGGGCCTCCACAGATACGCAGTATTTT.

The rearrangement links TRBV7-2 to TRBJ1-1; possibly TRBD1 for D (5 bases). Germline V lookup: CDR1 SGHTA, CDR2 FQGNSA. This CDR3 has 14 residues. With 0 bases removed from V and 5 bases from J, the gap between germline ends came to 10 bases. The chain's CDR3 is CASSLAGVGTEAFF. Written as DNA, the CDR3 is TGTGCCAGCAGCTTAGCAGGGGTGGGGACTGAAGCTTTCTTT. Using reference TRBV7-2 and TRBJ1-1 for the parts outside the CDR3, the full variable domain is GAGVSQSPSNKVTEKGKDVELRCDPISGHTALYWYRQSLGQGLEFLIYFQGNSAPDKSGLPSDRFSAERTGGSVSTLTIQRTQQEDSAVYLCASSLAGVGTEAFFGQGTRLTVV.

The chain has TRBV6-5 and TRBJ2-7; 13 bases line up with TRBD2. The CDR3 length is 15 residues. V lost 3 bases and J lost 3; bases outside the gene matches: 2. The V gene's germline CDR1 is MNHEY and CDR2 SVGAGI. CDR3 in DNA: TGTGCCAGCAGTTATCGGACTAGCGGGAGCTACGAGCAGTACTTC. It codes for CASSYRTSGSYEQYF.

This clone occurred a few times. Other nucleotide sequences from this sample produce the same CDR3. This chain links TRBV30 with TRBJ2-3; 9 positions agree with TRBD1. The CDR3 runs 13 residues. Germline CDR1 reads GTSNPN; CDR2 reads SVGIG (reference sequence). The J segment lost 1 base and the V segment lost 5 bases, leaving 1 base of the junction unmatched. The CDR3 reads CAWRDRGTDTQYF. The CDR3 nucleotides are TGTGCCTGGCGGGACAGGGGCACAGATACGCAGTATTTT.

The chain is built from TRBV30 and TRBJ1-1; 10 bases align to TRBD1. The J segment lost 8 bases and the V segment lost 1 base, leaving 13 bases of the junction unmatched. CDR1 and CDR2 from the germline V gene are GTSNPN and SVGIG (reference sequence). CDR3 size: 16 residues. CDR3 nucleotides: TGTGCCTGGAGTGGAATATACCGACAGGGGGCCCAGGAAGCTTTCTTT. Its translation: CAWSGIYRQGAQEAFF.

This clone is a singleton in its sample. The V call is TRBV19, the J call TRBJ2-2; the D gene is possibly TRBD2 (7 bases). The CDR3 spans 15 residues. The germline V gene has CDR1 LNHDA and CDR2 SQIVND (reference sequence). The V end was cut by 7 bases, the J end by 8 bases, with 20 bases between. The CDR3 is CASNPGAGDTGELFF. The CDR3 DNA reads TGTGCCAGTAACCCGGGGGCGGGAGATACTGGGGAGCTGTTTTTT. The variable domain in full, completed from reference TRBV19 and TRBJ2-2, reads DGGITQSPKYLFRKEGQNVTLSCEQNLNHDAMYWYRQDPGQGLRLIYYSQIVNDFQKGDIAEGYSVSREKKESFPLTVTSAQKNPTAFYLCASNPGAGDTGELFFGEGSRLTVL.

The chain employs TRBV28 and TRBJ1-2; 10 nucleotides align to TRBD1. The CDR3 is made up of 15 amino acids. V trimming: 6 bases; J trimming: 7 bases; junction bases outside the gene matches: 11. Germline CDR1 MDHEN, CDR2 SYDVKM. CDR3 DNA sequence: TGTGCCAGCAGAACTCCCCGACAGGGGGCGGGTGGCTACACCTTC. Translation gives CASRTPRQGAGGYTF.

V is TRBV19 and J is TRBJ1-2, with TRBD1 matching 8 bases. Germline loops: CDR1 LNHDA, CDR2 SQIVND (reference sequence). V lost 6 bases, J lost 3 bases, and 9 bases stayed unmatched. This CDR3 is built from 15 residues. The CDR3 DNA reads TGTGCCAGTAGCTTGGGACAGGCCCCACACTATGGCTACACCTTC. Its protein product is CASSLGQAPHYGYTF.

The chain links TRBV3-1 (or the pseudogene TRBV3-2) to TRBJ1-5, with 9 nucleotides matching TRBD1. CDR3 length equals 17 residues. Per germline, CDR1 LGHDT and CDR2 YNNKEL (reference sequence). V gave up 4 bases and J gave up 6 bases; unmatched junction bases: 13. CDR3 nucleotide sequence: TGTGCCAGCAGCCCGTTTACCGGGACAGGGAATGTTCAGCCCCAGCATTTT. Translated, it gives CASSPFTGTGNVQPQHF.

This chain joins TRBV30 and TRBJ2-2; 7 bases align to TRBD1. The V and J ends lost 3 bases and 1 base, in that order; junction bases with no gene match: 8. In germline, CDR1 is GTSNPN, CDR2 SVGIG (reference sequence). There are 16 residues in the CDR3. Here the CDR3 reads CAWRGLGQLNTGELFF. CDR3 DNA: TGTGCCTGGAGAGGATTGGGACAGCTGAACACCGGGGAGCTGTTTTTT.

The DNA for the CDR3 is TGTGCCAGCAGCTTATTCATGGGACAGGGGGCAGGTCCCCAGCATTTT. This encodes CASSLFMGQGAGPQHF. The chain couples TRBV7-9 to TRBJ1-5; TRBD1 aligns across 12 bases. The length of the CDR3 is 16 residues. J lost 10 bases, V lost 2 bases, and 9 bases had no gene match. Per the germline V gene, CDR1 is SEHNR and CDR2 is FQNEAQ (reference sequence). The full variable domain, with the rest looked up from reference TRBV7-9 and TRBJ1-5, is DTGVSQNPRHKITKRGQNVTFRCDPISEHNRLYWYRQTLGQGPEFLTYFQNEAQLEKSRLLSDRFSAERPKGSFSTLEIQRTEQGDSAMYLCASSLFMGQGAGPQHFGDGTRLSIL.

Written as DNA, the CDR3 is TGTGCCCGGGAGGGGGCCGCTAGCTCTGGAAACACCATATATTTT. This gives the protein CAREGAASSGNTIYF. The rearrangement uses TRBV30 and TRBJ1-3; TRBD1 agrees at 7 bases. The trim removed 8 bases at V and 0 bases at J, leaving 10 bases unmatched. Germline CDR1 is GTSNPN and CDR2 is SVGIG (reference sequence). This CDR3 is 15 amino acids long. The full variable domain, its missing parts supplied by reference TRBV30 and TRBJ1-3, is SQTIHQWPATLVQPVGSPLSLECTVEGTSNPNLYWYRQAAGRGLQLLFYSVGIGQISSEVPQNLSASRPQDRQFILSSKKLLLSDSGFYLCAREGAASSGNTIYFGEGSWLTVV.

The gene calls are TRBV7-8 and TRBJ1-2; TRBD1 matches at 7 bases. Germline loops: CDR1 SGHVS, CDR2 FQNEAQ. The CDR3 runs 14 residues. J gave up 0 bases and V 6 bases, and 4 bases lay outside the gene matches. The CDR3 loop is CASRSGTANYGYTF. The CDR3 DNA sequence: TGTGCCAGCAGAAGTGGGACAGCTAACTATGGCTACACCTTC.

V usage is TRBV19 and J usage is TRBJ2-1; TRBD1 aligns across 10 bases. This CDR3 region has 14 residues. Germline lookup yields CDR1 LNHDA and CDR2 SQIVND (reference sequence). V lost 6 bases to trimming and J lost 8 bases; unmatched junction nucleotides: 7. CDR3 protein: CASRYDRGRDEQFF. CDR3 coding DNA: TGTGCCAGTAGATACGACAGGGGGCGCGATGAGCAGTTCTTC.

This clone occurred a few times. The J gene is TRBJ1-4, the V gene TRBV15; D unclear. Germline CDR1 and CDR2: LNHNV and YYDKDF (reference sequence). This CDR3 spans 15 amino acids. V dropped 0 bases and J dropped 5 bases, with 10 bases sitting between them. The CDR3 nucleotides read TGTGCCACCAGCAGAGACAGCTCAGGCAATGAAAAACTGTTTTTT. Its protein is CATSRDSSGNEKLFF.

The V and J genes are TRBV6-2 or TRBV6-3 and TRBJ2-1; 8 nucleotides line up with TRBD2. V gave up 2 bases and J gave up 8 bases; unmatched junction bases: 11. CDR1 and CDR2 from the germline V gene are MNHEY and SVGEGT. The CDR3 length is 16 residues. The CDR3 region is CASSYRGGRSVDEQFF. The CDR3 DNA reads TGTGCCAGCAGTTACCGGGGGGGGCGGTCAGTAGATGAGCAGTTCTTC.